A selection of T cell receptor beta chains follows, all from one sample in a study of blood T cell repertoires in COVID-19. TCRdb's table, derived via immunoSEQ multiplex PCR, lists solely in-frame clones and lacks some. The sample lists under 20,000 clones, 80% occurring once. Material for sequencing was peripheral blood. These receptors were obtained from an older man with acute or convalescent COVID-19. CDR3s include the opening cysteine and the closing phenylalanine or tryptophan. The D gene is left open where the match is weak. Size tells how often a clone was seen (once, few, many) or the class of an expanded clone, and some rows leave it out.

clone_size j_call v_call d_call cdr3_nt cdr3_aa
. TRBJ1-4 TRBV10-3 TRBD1 TGTGCCATCAGTGAACAGGGGGGTGAAAAACTGTTTTTT CAISEQGGEKLFF
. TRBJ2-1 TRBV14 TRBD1 TGTGCCAGCAGCGCTATTGCCGGGACAGGCATTGAGCAGTTCTTC CASSAIAGTGIEQFF
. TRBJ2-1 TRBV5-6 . TGTGCCAGCAGCTTACCTTGGAGCTCCTACAATGAGCAGTTCTTC CASSLPWSSYNEQFF
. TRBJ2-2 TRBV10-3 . TGTGCCATCAGTGAAAGGCAGGAATACACCGGGGAGCTGTTTTTT CAISERQEYTGELFF
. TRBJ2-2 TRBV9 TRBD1 TGTGCCAGCAGCGTAACCCCCGGGACAGAAATTCCCGGGGAGCTGTTTTTT CASSVTPGTEIPGELFF
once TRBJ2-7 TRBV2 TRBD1 TGTGCCAGCAGGACCGGGACAGGGGTTGCCGAGCAGTACTTC CASRTGTGVAEQYF
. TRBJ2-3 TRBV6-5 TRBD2 TGTGCCAGCAGTCGAGCGGGGGGCAGCACAGATACGCAGTATTTT CASSRAGGSTDTQYF
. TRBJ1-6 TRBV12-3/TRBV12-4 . TGTGCCAGCAGTTCAGGGAATTCACCCCTCCACTTT CASSSGNSPLHF
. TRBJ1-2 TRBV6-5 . TGTGCCAGCAGTAGCCGGGACAAGGGGTACTATGGCTACACCTTC CASSSRDKGYYGYTF
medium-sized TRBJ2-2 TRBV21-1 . TGTGCCAGCAGCAACGCAGACAGGGTGAACACCGGGGAGCTGTTTTTT CASSNADRVNTGELFF
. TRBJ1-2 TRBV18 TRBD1 TGTGCCAGCTCACCGACGACAGGGGTGGGGAACTATGGCTACACCTTC CASSPTTGVGNYGYTF
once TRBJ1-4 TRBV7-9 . TGTGCCAGCAGCTTAGCGCAGTCAACTAATGAAAAACTGTTTTTT CASSLAQSTNEKLFF
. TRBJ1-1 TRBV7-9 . TGTGCCAGCAGCTTAGTAAGAGAAGCTGAAGCTTTCTTT CASSLVREAEAFF
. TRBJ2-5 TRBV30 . TGTGCCTGGAGTGCACAGCACCAAGAGACCCAGTACTTC CAWSAQHQETQYF
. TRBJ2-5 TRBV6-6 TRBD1 TGTGCCAGCAGTTACCGGGGACAGGGGGGCCGTGAGACCCAGTACTTC CASSYRGQGGRETQYF
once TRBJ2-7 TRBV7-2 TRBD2 TGTGCCAGCAGCTACGGGACTAGCGGGTCCTACGAGCAGTACTTC CASSYGTSGSYEQYF
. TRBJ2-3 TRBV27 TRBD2 TGTGCCAGCAAGTGGGGGGGTCAACCACGAGATACGCAGTATTTT CASKWGGQPRDTQYF
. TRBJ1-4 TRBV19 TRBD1 TGTGCCAGTAGTCTACACTCGACAGGGGTGGCTGAAAAACTGTTTTTT CASSLHSTGVAEKLFF
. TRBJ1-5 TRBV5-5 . TGTGCCAGCAGCACCATACCAGGGGAGAGGGGCAATCAGCCCCAGCATTTT CASSTIPGERGNQPQHF
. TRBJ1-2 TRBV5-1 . TGCGCCAGCAGTCCCAATATACAGGGAGACTATGGCTACACCTTC CASSPNIQGDYGYTF
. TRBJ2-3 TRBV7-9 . TGTGCCAGCAGCTTGTCCGACAGGCTCACAGATACGCAGTATTTT CASSLSDRLTDTQYF
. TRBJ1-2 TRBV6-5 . TGTGCCAGCCGCCCCGACAGAAACTATGGCTACACCTTC CASRPDRNYGYTF
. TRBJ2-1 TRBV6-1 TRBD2 TGTGCCAGCAGTGAAGCGCGGGGGGAGCCCTACAATGAGCAGTTCTTC CASSEARGEPYNEQFF
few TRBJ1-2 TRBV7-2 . TGTGCCAGCAGCTTAGACCCATCGACAGTCTATGGCTACACCTTC CASSLDPSTVYGYTF
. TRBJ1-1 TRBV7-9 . TGTGCCAGCAGCTTAGACCCAGCTCAGGGGAACACTGAAGCTTTCTTT CASSLDPAQGNTEAFF
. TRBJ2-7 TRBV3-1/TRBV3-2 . TGTGCCAGCAGCCAACAGGTCTACGAGCAGTACTTC CASSQQVYEQYF
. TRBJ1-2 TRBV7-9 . TGTGCCAGCAGCCCAAATCCTCTTGAGGGATACTATGGCTACACCTTC CASSPNPLEGYYGYTF
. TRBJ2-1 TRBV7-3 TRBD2 TGTGCCAGCAGCTTCGGTTTAGCGGGGATCAATGAGCAGTTCTTC CASSFGLAGINEQFF
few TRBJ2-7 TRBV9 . TGTGCCAGCAGTGTAAATACAGGTCACCCCTACGAGCAGTACTTC CASSVNTGHPYEQYF
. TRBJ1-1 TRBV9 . TGTGCCAGCAGCGTAGTAGGGGCCTCGAGAACTGAAGCTTTCTTT CASSVVGASRTEAFF
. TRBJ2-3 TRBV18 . TGTGCCAGCTCACCCGGCAGGGATACGCAGTATTTT CASSPGRDTQYF
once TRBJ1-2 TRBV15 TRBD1 TGTGCCACCAGCAGAGATGAAGGGACAGAGCACTATGGCTACACCTTC CATSRDEGTEHYGYTF
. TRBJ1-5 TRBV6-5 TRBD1 TGTGCCAGCAGTACGACAGGGGATCAGCCCCAGCATTTT CASSTTGDQPQHF
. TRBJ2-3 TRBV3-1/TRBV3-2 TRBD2 TGTGCCAGCACCCCAACAAAGACTAGCGGGGGGATAAATACGCAGTATTTT CASTPTKTSGGINTQYF
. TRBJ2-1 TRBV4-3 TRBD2 TGCGCCAGCAGCCAAGCTAGCGGGGGTTACAATGAGCAGTTCTTC CASSQASGGYNEQFF
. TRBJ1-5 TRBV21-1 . TGTGCCAGCAGCAAGTTGGTGGCCCGAAGTCAGCCCCAGCATTTT CASSKLVARSQPQHF